Presented here are 10 T cell receptor beta chains from one specimen sequenced in a study of T cells in women clearing cervical HPV infection. Data came from immunoSEQ multiplex PCR; TCRdb stores just in-frame clones and leaves some out. This sample's table has tens of thousands of clones. Input material: blood buffy coat. These receptors all stem from a woman between 18 and 75 years old with a cervical HPV16 infection that either progressed to CIN3+ or cleared (not recorded which).

With regard to this clone: The read ends 3 residues shy of where the CDR3 ends; the end is completed using the germline J gene. V is TRBV7-8 and J is TRBJ2-5; 13 bases agree with TRBD2. Per the germline V gene, CDR1 is SGHVS and CDR2 is FQNEAQ. The CDR3 spans 16 residues. Unmatched junction bases numbered 6, after V lost 4 bases and J lost 4 bases. The sequenced CDR3 bases are TGTGCCAGCAGCTCGTGGACTAGCGGGAGATCAGAGACC. Translated: CASSSWTSGRSET. The whole CDR3 protein reads CASSSWTSGRSETQYF.

Points on this clone: With the read ending 3 residues before the CDR3 end, the germline J gene is used to fill in that end. The V gene is TRBV10-3, the J gene TRBJ1-1, with a tentative D call TRBD1 (6 bases). Germline values: CDR1 ENHRY, CDR2 SYGVKD. This CDR3 spans 14 amino acids. V was trimmed by 3 bases and J by 1 base, leaving 9 bases between them. CDR3 sequence reads: CAISDPRGNTEAFF. The sequenced CDR3 bases are TGTGCCATCAGTGACCCCAGGGGGAACACTGAA.

As to this clone: The read gets to within 3 residues of the CDR3 end, and the germline J gene fills in the rest. The chain links TRBV18 to TRBJ2-3; tentative D call: TRBD1 (5 bases). Looked up from germline, CDR1 is KGHSH and CDR2 is LQKENI. The CDR3 loop spans 16 amino acids. Deletions cut 3 bases from V and 2 bases from J, with 15 bases between. The part of the CDR3 DNA that was read is TGTGCCAGCTCACCCACCTCACAGGCTCACACAGATACG. It codes for CASSPTSQAHTDT. The whole CDR3 reads CASSPTSQAHTDTQYF.

As to this clone: The CDR3 end falls 3 residues outside the read, so it is completed with the germline J gene. This rearrangement joins TRBV5-1 to TRBJ2-5, with D perhaps TRBD1 (5 bases). The CDR3 runs 13 residues. With 4 bases removed from V and 2 bases from J, the gap between germline ends came to 9 bases. Germline assignment: CDR1 SGHRS and CDR2 YFSETQ. CDR3 DNA (partial): TGCGCCAGCAGCGTTCAGGGACAAGAGACC. This gives the protein CASSVQGQET. The whole CDR3 protein is CASSVQGQETQYF. Complete variable domain (other parts from reference TRBV5-1 and TRBJ2-5): KAGVTQTPRYLIKTRGQQVTLSCSPISGHRSVSWYQQTPGQGLQFLFEYFSETQRNKGNFPGRFSGRQFSNSRSEMNVSTLELGDSALYLCASSVQGQETQYFGPGTRLLVL.

In the case of this clone: The CDR3 is cut off 3 residues early in the read; its end comes from the germline J gene. The V and J genes are TRBV10-3 and TRBJ1-2; D is ambiguous. CDR3 length: 13 amino acids. V dropped 3 bases and J dropped 4 bases, with 9 bases sitting between them. CDR1 is ENHRY and CDR2 is SYGVKD in the germline V gene. The CDR3 DNA, read in part, is TGTGCCATCAGTGAACGACCTAGCTATGGC. Its translation is CAISERPSYG. The entire CDR3 sequence reads CAISERPSYGYTF.

Remarks on this clone: Sequencing ends 3 residues short of the CDR3 end; the germline J gene provides the rest. The chain employs TRBV5-1 and TRBJ2-7; 7 bases are a match to TRBD1. With 0 bases clipped from V and 0 bases from J, the junction kept 3 bases outside the gene matches. The CDR3 consists of 15 residues. Germline CDR1 reads SGHRS; CDR2 reads YFSETQ. The CDR3 sequence is CASSLVGDSSYEQYF. CDR3 DNA (partial): TGCGCCAGCAGCTTGGTAGGGGACAGCTCCTACGAG. Full variable domain (remainder filled in from reference TRBV5-1 and TRBJ2-7): KAGVTQTPRYLIKTRGQQVTLSCSPISGHRSVSWYQQTPGQGLQFLFEYFSETQRNKGNFPGRFSGRQFSNSRSEMNVSTLELGDSALYLCASSLVGDSSYEQYFGPGTRLTVT.

The CDR3 bases that were read are TGTGCCAGCAGTATCGAGGTACGCTATGGC. This codes for CASSIEVRYG. The full CDR3 protein reads CASSIEVRYGYTF. The chain uses TRBV2 and TRBJ1-2; D ambiguous. The CDR3 is cut off 3 residues early in the read; its end comes from the germline J gene. Germline V lookup: CDR1 SNHLY, CDR2 FYNNEI. This CDR3 contains 13 residues. V lost 5 bases, J lost 4 bases, and 11 bases lay in between.

Notes on this clone: Coverage ceases 3 residues before the CDR3 finishes, and the germline J gene fills in the end. The J gene is TRBJ2-3, the V gene TRBV7-9; TRBD2 aligns across 11 bases. The CDR3 runs to 15 residues. In germline, CDR1 is SEHNR, CDR2 FQNEAQ (reference sequence). V trimming: 1 base; J trimming: 5 bases; junction bases outside the gene matches: 2. This chain's CDR3 is CASSLGLAGGDTQYF. CDR3 bases read: TGTGCCAGCAGCTTAGGCCTAGCGGGGGGAGATACG.

About this clone itself: The read terminates 3 residues before the CDR3 end, so the remaining end is supplied by the germline J gene. This sequence joins TRBV30 and TRBJ2-4, with a weak D call TRBD2 (6 bases). The CDR3 extends over 12 amino acids. CDR1 and CDR2 (germline): GTSNPN, SVGIG (reference sequence). CDR3 bases read: TGTGCCACCCCGGGGGTCGGCTATGGT. As protein: CATPGVGYG. The full CDR3 sequence reads CATPGVGYGQYF. Full variable domain (remainder filled in from reference TRBV30 and TRBJ2-4): SQTIHQWPATLVQPVGSPLSLECTVEGTSNPNLYWYRQAAGRGLQLLFYSVGIGQISSEVPQNLSASRPQDRQFILSSKKLLLSDSGFYLCATPGVGYGQYFGAGTRLSVL.

The chain's CDR3 is CASRSRETDYEQYF. The sequenced CDR3 bases are TGTGCCAGTAGGTCCAGGGAGACCGACTACGAG. This rearrangement joins TRBV19 to TRBJ2-7; D may match TRBD1 or TRBD2 (5 bases each). The read terminates 3 residues before the CDR3 end, so the remaining end is supplied by the germline J gene. CDR3 length: 14 amino acids. From germline, CDR1 is LNHDA and CDR2 SQIVND (reference sequence). Trimming took 6 bases from V and 3 from J, leaving 15 bases between them.